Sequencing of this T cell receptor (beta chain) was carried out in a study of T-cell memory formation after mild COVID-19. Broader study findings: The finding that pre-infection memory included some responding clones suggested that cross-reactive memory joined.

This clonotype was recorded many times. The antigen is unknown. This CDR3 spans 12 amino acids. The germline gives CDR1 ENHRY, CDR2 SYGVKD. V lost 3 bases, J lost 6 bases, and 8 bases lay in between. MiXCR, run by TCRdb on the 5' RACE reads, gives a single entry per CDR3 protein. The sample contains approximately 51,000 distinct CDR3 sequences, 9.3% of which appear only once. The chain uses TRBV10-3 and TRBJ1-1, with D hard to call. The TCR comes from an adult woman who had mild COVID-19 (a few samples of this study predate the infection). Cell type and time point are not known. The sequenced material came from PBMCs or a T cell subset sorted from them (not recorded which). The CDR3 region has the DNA TGTGCCATCAGTGATGGGATGGCTGAAGCTTTCTTT. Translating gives CAISDGMAEAFF.